The present entry profiles one T cell receptor (beta chain) with its context. V was trimmed by 3 bases and J by 5 bases, leaving 5 bases between them. From germline, CDR1 is LNHNV and CDR2 YYDKDF (reference sequence). The CDR3 runs to 12 residues. This entry comes from a study of pediatric ulcerative colitis. This was a survey-level run. Method: immunoSEQ multiplex PCR; TCRdb's copy keeps in-frame clones and lacks some. The sample carries around 64,000 clones, 75% to 85% recorded once. The chain is built from TRBV15 and TRBJ1-5; D is undetermined. The sequence came from a boy between 10 and 17 years old with moderate ulcerative colitis. Sequenced input: blood. For the CDR3, the DNA is TGTGCCACCAGCAGGTGGGATCAGCCCCAGCATTTT. As protein: CATSRWDQPQHF.